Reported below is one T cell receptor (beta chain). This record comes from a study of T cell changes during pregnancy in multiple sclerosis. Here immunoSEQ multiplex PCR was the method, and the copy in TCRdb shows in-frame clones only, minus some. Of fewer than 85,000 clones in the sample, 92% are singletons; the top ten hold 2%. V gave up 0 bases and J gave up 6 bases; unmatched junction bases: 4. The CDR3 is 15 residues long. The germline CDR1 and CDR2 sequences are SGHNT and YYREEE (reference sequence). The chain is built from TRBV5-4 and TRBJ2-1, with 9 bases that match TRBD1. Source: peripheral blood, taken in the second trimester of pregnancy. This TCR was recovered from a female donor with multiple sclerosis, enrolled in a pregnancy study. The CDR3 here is CASSLVDRGSNEQFF. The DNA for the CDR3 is TGTGCCAGCAGCTTGGTGGACAGGGGAAGCAATGAGCAGTTCTTC.